The 4 T cell receptor beta chains reported below all come from one sample, sequenced in a study of blood T cell repertoires in COVID-19. Data came from immunoSEQ multiplex PCR; TCRdb stores just in-frame clones and leaves some out. The sample includes roughly 53,000 clones, 76% of them seen just once. The material sequenced was peripheral blood. These receptors all stem from a man aged 50-59 years with active or convalescent COVID-19.

The gene calls are TRBV6-1 and TRBJ2-3; TRBD2 aligns across 9 bases. V lost 4 bases and J lost 6; bases outside the gene matches: 11. CDR1 MNHNS and CDR2 SASEGT come from the germline V gene. This CDR3 has 16 amino acids. CDR3 sequence: CASSARLAGLPDTQYF. The CDR3 DNA sequence: TGTGCCAGCAGTGCTAGGCTAGCGGGGCTCCCGGATACGCAGTATTTT.

J is TRBJ2-7 and V is TRBV30; 10 nucleotides line up with TRBD1. This CDR3 has 14 amino acids. Trimming removed 5 bases from V and 3 bases from J; junction bases left unmatched: 7. CDR1 is GTSNPN and CDR2 is SVGIG in the germline V gene (reference sequence). CDR3 amino acids: CAWDEGQGSYEQYF. The CDR3, as DNA: TGTGCCTGGGATGAGGGACAGGGGAGCTACGAGCAGTACTTC.

This clone was observed once. The CDR3 nucleotides are TGTGCCAGCATGGGGGCGAAAGAGACCCAGTACTTC. Residues: CASMGAKETQYF. This chain joins TRBV13 and TRBJ2-5; D might be TRBD1 (6 bases). V lost 7 bases to trimming and J lost 3 bases, with 9 bases between them. The CDR3 runs to 12 residues. Germline V gene lookup returns CDR1 PRHDT and CDR2 FYEKMQ (reference sequence).

This chain uses TRBV29-1 with TRBJ2-1; no reliable D call. Trimming pared 6 bases from V and 14 bases from J, leaving 26 bases between. CDR3 length equals 14 residues. Per the germline V gene, CDR1 is SQVTM and CDR2 is ANQGSEA. For the CDR3, the DNA is TGCAGCGTCTGGGCTGTCTGGGCTCCTGGGCGAGAGTTCTTC. It encodes CSVWAVWAPGREFF.